This T cell receptor beta chain derives from a study of T-cell memory formation after mild COVID-19. Overall study context: There were largely donor-specific TCR clusters.

Germline V gene data show CDR1 as SEHNR and CDR2 as FQNEAQ (reference sequence). Trimming pared 5 bases from V and 5 bases from J, leaving 16 bases between. The CDR3 has 14 amino acids. Each CDR3 protein is one row after TCRdb ran MiXCR on the 5' RACE reads. The data contain some 310,000 distinct CDR3 sequences, roughly 20% of them singletons. This clonotype has only a few counts. The sequence came from a young man who had mild COVID-19 (a few samples of this study predate the infection). Cell type and time point are not known. The sample consisted of PBMCs or a T cell subset sorted from them (not recorded which). This chain uses TRBV7-9 with TRBJ2-7, with D perhaps TRBD2 (6 bases). The CDR3 region is CASSPFGGANEQYF. The CDR3 nucleotides read TGTGCCAGCAGCCCCTTTGGAGGGGCAAACGAGCAGTACTTC.